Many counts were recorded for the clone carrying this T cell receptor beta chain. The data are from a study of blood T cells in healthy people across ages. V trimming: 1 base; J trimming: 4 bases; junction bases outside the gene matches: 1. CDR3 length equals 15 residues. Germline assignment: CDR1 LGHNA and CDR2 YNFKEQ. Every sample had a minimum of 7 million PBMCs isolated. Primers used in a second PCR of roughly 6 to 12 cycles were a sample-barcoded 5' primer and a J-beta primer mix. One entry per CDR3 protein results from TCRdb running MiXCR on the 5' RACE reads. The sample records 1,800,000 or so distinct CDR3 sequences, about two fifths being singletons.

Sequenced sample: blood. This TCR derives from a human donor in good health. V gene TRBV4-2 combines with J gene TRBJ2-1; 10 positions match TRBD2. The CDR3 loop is CASSQGTSGYNEQFF. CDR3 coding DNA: TGTGCCAGCAGCCAAGGGACTAGCGGTTACAATGAGCAGTTCTTC.